The text below deals with one T cell receptor beta chain. Its antigen specificity is not known. Qualities for individual bases were not recorded, and no much larger clone is one base off. The record originates from a study of control samples from healthy donors and cancer patients (dated by TCRdb to between 2020 and 2021). Including the terminal cysteine and phenylalanine, the CDR3 comprises 15 residues. Only the CDR3 region is kept as DNA, spanning 45 bases read in frame from base 1. The germline ends are 10 bases apart after V is trimmed by 1 base and J by 0 bases. The germline V gene encodes CDR1 SGHDT and CDR2 YYEEEE. Library preparation used the immunoSEQ multiplex PCR assay. TCRdb took over this immuneACCESS table, retaining in-frame rearrangements with V and J assigned. Such tables are incomplete; in checked studies, under half of the missing clones stem from an unresolved V gene, and the remainder is unexplained. This sample gives roughly 220,000 clones in total; just under 95% of them show up just once. The ten most abundant clones make up 1.5% of the sample.

This sequence originates from a man between 50 and 59 years old in good health. The chain employs TRBV5-6 and TRBJ1-1; TRBD1 is a possible D gene, resting on 5 matching bases. Sample: blood. The encoded CDR3 is CASSLRQLVNTEAFF. The nucleotides are TGTGCCAGCAGCTTGCGACAGTTGGTGAACACTGAAGCTTTCTTT.